This T cell receptor (beta chain) was retrieved from a study of blood T cells in healthy people across ages. Whole-study results and caveats: It was found that TCR beta diversity correlated strongly with the percentage of naive T cells.

On this clonotype itself: Antigen: not known.

The donors, aged about 6 to 95, were healthy Caucasians from Russia. This CDR3 has 15 amino acids. CDR1 and CDR2 (germline): MGHDK, SYGVNS. The trim removed 3 bases at V and 3 bases at J, leaving 6 bases unmatched. Primers used in a second PCR of about 7 to 11 cycles were a sample-barcoded 5' primer and a J-beta primer mix. Per sample, CDR3-containing paired-end reads numbered at least 3 million. TCRdb reanalysed the 5' RACE reads using MiXCR and keeps one entry per CDR3 protein. The sample shows about 1,400,000 distinct CDR3 sequences, almost 60% of them seen only once. Sequenced input: blood. The sequence derives from a man between 18 and 29 years old in good health. The V gene is TRBV25-1, the J gene TRBJ2-5, with TRBD1 matching 8 bases. The chain's CDR3 is CASSEQGAIKETQYF. CDR3 bases: TGTGCCAGCAGTGAGCAGGGGGCGATTAAAGAGACCCAGTACTTC.